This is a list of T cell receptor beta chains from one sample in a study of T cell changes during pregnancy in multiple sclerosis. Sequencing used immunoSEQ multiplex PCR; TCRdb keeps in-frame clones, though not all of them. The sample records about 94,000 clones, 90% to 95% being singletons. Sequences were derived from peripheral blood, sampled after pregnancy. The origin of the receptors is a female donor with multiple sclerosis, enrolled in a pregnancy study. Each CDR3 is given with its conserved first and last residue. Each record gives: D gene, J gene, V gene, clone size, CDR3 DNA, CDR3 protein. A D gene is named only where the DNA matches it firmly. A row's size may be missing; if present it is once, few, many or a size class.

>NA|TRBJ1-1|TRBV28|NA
TGTGCCAGCGGGTCGGAGGGGTCGGGGAGGCCTGAAGCTTTCTTT
CASGSEGSGRPEAFF
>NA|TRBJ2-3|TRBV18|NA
TGTGCCAGCTCACCAGACTACCCAAGCACAGATACGCAGTATTTT
CASSPDYPSTDTQYF
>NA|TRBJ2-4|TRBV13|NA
TGTGCCAGCAGCTTACAAAGGGGTAACATTCAGTACTTC
CASSLQRGNIQYF
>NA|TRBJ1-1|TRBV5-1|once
TGCGCCAGCAGCTTGGAAGGTCAGGGAAGGACTGAAGCTTTCTTT
CASSLEGQGRTEAFF
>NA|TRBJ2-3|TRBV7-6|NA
TGTGCCAGCAGCATCCTTAGCGTTTCGAGCACAGATACGCAGTATTTT
CASSILSVSSTDTQYF
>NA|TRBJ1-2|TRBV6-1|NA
TGTGCCAGCAGTGAAGCAGGGGGCTATGGCTACACCTTC
CASSEAGGYGYTF
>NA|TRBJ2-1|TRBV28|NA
TGTGCCAGCAGGCGCAATGAGCAGTTCTTC
CASRRNEQFF
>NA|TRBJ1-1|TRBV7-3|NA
TGTGCCAGCAGCCGGGGGATGGGGCGTGAAGCTTTCTTT
CASSRGMGREAFF
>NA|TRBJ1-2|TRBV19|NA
TGTGCCAGTAGTATGCCCATGATCCGGGGACTTCGGGGCTACACCTTC
CASSMPMIRGLRGYTF
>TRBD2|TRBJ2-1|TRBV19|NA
TGTGCCAGTAAGTGGGCTAGCGGACCCAATGAGCAGTTCTTC
CASKWASGPNEQFF
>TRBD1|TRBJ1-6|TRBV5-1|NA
TGCGCCAGCAGCAACAACAGGGGGCAGGGATCACCCCTCCACTTT
CASSNNRGQGSPLHF
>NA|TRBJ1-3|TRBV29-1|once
TGCAGCGTTTCTAACTCTGGAAACACCATATATTTT
CSVSNSGNTIYF
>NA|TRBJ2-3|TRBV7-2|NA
TGTGCCAGCAGCTTAGGCGGGGCTATTAGCACAGATACGCAGTATTTT
CASSLGGAISTDTQYF
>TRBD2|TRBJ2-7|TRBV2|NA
TGTGCCAGCGGTGGGACTAGCGGTATCCCTGGCGAGCAGTACTTC
CASGGTSGIPGEQYF
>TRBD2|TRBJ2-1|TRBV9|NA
TGTGCCAGCAGCCCTCGACTAGCGGGAGTCTACAATGAGCAGTTCTTC
CASSPRLAGVYNEQFF
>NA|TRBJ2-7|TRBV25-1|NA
TGTGCCAGCAGTGTCGGGTCCTACGAGCAGTACTTC
CASSVGSYEQYF
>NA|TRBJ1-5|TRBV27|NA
TGTGCCAGCAGTTTAAAGGGGTTTAGCAATCAGCCCCAGCATTTT
CASSLKGFSNQPQHF
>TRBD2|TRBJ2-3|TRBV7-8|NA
TGTGCCAGCAGCCGACTAGCGGGAGCCTCTTGGGGCACAGATACGCAGTATTTT
CASSRLAGASWGTDTQYF
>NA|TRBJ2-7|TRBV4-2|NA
TGTGCCAGCAGCCAAGTGCAAGGGGCAGGGATCACTCCCGAGCAGTACTTC
CASSQVQGAGITPEQYF
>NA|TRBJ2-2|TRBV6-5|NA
TGTGCCAGCAGTTATAGCCGGAACACCGGGGAGCTGTTTTTT
CASSYSRNTGELFF
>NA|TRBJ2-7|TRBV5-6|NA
TGTGCCAGCAGCTTGGAACTGGGGGCGGTGGGGTACGAGCAGTACTTC
CASSLELGAVGYEQYF
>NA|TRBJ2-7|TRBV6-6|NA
TGTGCCAGCAGCCTGATACAGGGTTACGAGCAGTACTTC
CASSLIQGYEQYF
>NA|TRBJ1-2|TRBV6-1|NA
TGTGCCAGCAGTGTACGCCAGGGAGGGATTGGCTACACCTTC
CASSVRQGGIGYTF
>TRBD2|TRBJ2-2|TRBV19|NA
TGTGCCAGTAGGACTAGCGGGAACACCGGGGAGCTGTTTTTT
CASRTSGNTGELFF
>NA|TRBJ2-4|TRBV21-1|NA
TGTGCCAGCAGCAGACTCACTAGCGCGCTAGCCAAAAACATTCAGTACTTC
CASSRLTSALAKNIQYF
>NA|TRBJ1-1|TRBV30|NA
TGTGCCTGGAGGGCGACAAATACTGAAGCTTTCTTT
CAWRATNTEAFF
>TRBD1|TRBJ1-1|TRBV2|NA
TGTGCCAGCAGGGACAGGGGTTCGACAGCTTTCTTT
CASRDRGSTAFF
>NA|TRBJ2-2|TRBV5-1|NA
TGCGCCAGCAGCTCCGACAGGGAGGCCGGGGAGCTGTTTTTT
CASSSDREAGELFF
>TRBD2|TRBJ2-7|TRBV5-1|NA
TGCGCCAGCAGCTCGGACGGACTAGCGGGCTCAGGCGAGCAGTACTTC
CASSSDGLAGSGEQYF
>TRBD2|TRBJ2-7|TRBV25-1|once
TGTGCCAGTGGGACTAGCGTATACGAGCAGTACTTC
CASGTSVYEQYF
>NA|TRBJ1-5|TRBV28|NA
TGTGCCAGCAGTTTGGGTGCAGGGGTTCAAGCTCAGCCCCAGCATTTT
CASSLGAGVQAQPQHF
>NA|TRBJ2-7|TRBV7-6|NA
TGTGCCAGCAGCTTAACCGGTTTATCGAACGAGCAGTACTTC
CASSLTGLSNEQYF
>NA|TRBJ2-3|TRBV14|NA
TGTGCCAGCAGCTCCGGACAGACATATAGCACAGATACGCAGTATTTT
CASSSGQTYSTDTQYF
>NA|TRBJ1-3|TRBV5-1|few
TGCGCCAGCAGCTTGGCCGCAGGGATCGGAAACACCATATATTTT
CASSLAAGIGNTIYF
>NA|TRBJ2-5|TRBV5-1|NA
TGCGCCAGCAGCACACGGACGGGAGCCGGGCCAGAGACCCAGTACTTC
CASSTRTGAGPETQYF
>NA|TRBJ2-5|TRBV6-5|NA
TGTGCCAGCAGTTACGGCCAAGGCTATTTCGGGGAGACCCAGTACTTC
CASSYGQGYFGETQYF
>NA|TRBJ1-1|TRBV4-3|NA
TGCGCCAGCAGCCGAGGTGGTGGACAGCTTACTGAAGCTTTCTTT
CASSRGGGQLTEAFF
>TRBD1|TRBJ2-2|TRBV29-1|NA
TGCAGCGTTGTTCGGACAGGGGGAGCCGGGGAGCTGTTTTTT
CSVVRTGGAGELFF
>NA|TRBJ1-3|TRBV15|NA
TGTGCCACCAGCCAGATTCCTGGAAACACCATATATTTT
CATSQIPGNTIYF
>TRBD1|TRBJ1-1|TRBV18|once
TGTGCCAGCTCACCACGAGGACAGGGGGCGGTAAACACTGAAGCTTTCTTT
CASSPRGQGAVNTEAFF
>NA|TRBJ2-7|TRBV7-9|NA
TGTGCCAGCAGCGCGGGACCGTCCTTCGAGCAGTACTTC
CASSAGPSFEQYF
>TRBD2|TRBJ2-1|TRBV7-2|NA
TGTGCCAGCAGCCTTAGGACTAGCGGGAGCTTCTACAATGAGCAGTTCTTC
CASSLRTSGSFYNEQFF
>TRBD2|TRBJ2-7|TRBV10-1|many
TGCGCCAGCATGGGACTAACCCTCCTACACGAGCAGTACTTC
CASMGLTLLHEQYF
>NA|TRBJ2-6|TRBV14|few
TGTGCCAGCAGCCTTAGTAGCTCTGGGGCCAACGTCCTGACTTTC
CASSLSSSGANVLTF